This T cell receptor beta chain appears in the sequencing data of a study of blood T cell repertoires in COVID-19. All recovered Cohort 3 donors got two negative PCRs, got clearance, or saw symptom resolution. Assay: immunoSEQ multiplex PCR; the TCRdb copy retains only in-frame clones and omits some. The sample comprises 490,000 or so clones, around nine tenths of which are singletons, and 6.5% to 9.5% rests with the top ten. This receptor was identified in a woman aged 55-69 years who had recovered from COVID-19. The sequenced sample consisted of PBMCs or T cells enriched from blood (not recorded which).

The CDR3, as DNA: TGCGCCAGCAGCAACCCGGGACAGGGGGCTGGCTACACCTTC. This translates into CASSNPGQGAGYTF. The rearrangement joins TRBV5-1 to TRBJ1-2, with 12 bases lining up with TRBD1. Germline V gene data show CDR1 as SGHRS and CDR2 as YFSETQ. After removal of 4 bases from V and 7 bases from J, the junction contained 5 bases not matched to a gene. This CDR3 has 14 residues.